Below, one TCR beta chain is given with its context. This receptor's antigen is unknown. It has no much larger one-base neighbor in the sample; base qualities were not kept. This sample is part of a study of T cell repertoires in ileal Crohn's disease (dated 2019 in TCRdb). For context, the study as a whole: The median duration of disease was approximately eight years, and at the time of surgery around 35% of patients were active smokers. TCR repertoire analysis was performed in a few dozen Crohn's disease patients drawn from a prospective multicentre cohort. Every patient underwent surgery because of a complication, which was stricturing disease in approximately 61% of cases and penetrating disease in roughly 39%. Postoperative therapy was given to about half of the patients, with thiopurines administered to roughly twelve patients and anti-TNF agents administered to some 17 patients. The study sequenced about 180 mucosal samples from roughly 60 patients, taken at several locations on the surgical specimen and at postoperative endoscopy. Endoscopic postoperative recurrence was defined by a Rutgeerts score above i0. The study ran alongside a multicentre cohort designed to identify predictors of early endoscopic recurrence after ileocolonic resection. The investigation overall reported the following: Patients who were active smokers at surgery had a significantly higher proportion of clonal expansions than non-smokers (about 25% vs 18%, p=0.02). Compared with CD4 T cells, sorted CD8 T cells held more high-frequency clones, which suggests that the mucosal expansions were mostly CD8. Endoscopic recurrence was linked to a higher percentage of high-frequency clones at surgery, and recurrence occurred in every patient whose clonality exceeded 26.8% (18/57). Mucosal CD4 and CD8 T cells were sorted and sequenced only in a subgroup of patients, whose size was not stated.

The CDR1 and CDR2 encoded by the germline V gene are SGHTA and FQGTGA. The CDR3 covers 14 residues, taking in both the cysteine and the phenylalanine. The DNA shown is the 42-base CDR3, in frame from base 1. At the junction V is shortened by 4 bases and J by 5 bases, with 11 bases in between. About 500 nanograms of biopsy DNA per sample were submitted for commercial TCRB immunosequencing. CDR3 regions were amplified from genomic DNA by Adaptive Biotechnology using a two-step, amplification bias-controlled multiplex PCR. In the first PCR, primers covered every V and J gene segment, and in the second PCR, barcodes and Illumina adapters were added. CDR3 libraries were sequenced using an Illumina instrument. In the authors' own workflow: Vendor-provided pipelines were combined with custom analysis of raw data in R/Bioconductor under R version 3.3.0. Clonality, which ranges from 0 to 1, was calculated as the inverse of the normalised Shannon entropy across all productive clones. High-frequency clones were defined as the share of the repertoire taken up by the top 100 clones, keeping only clones that passed a 95% confidence test. Repertoire diversity was measured with the Simpson index, and overlap between samples was measured with the Morisita-Horn index. Not all clones reach the TCRdb copy of this immuneACCESS table, which keeps in-frame sequences only. Checked studies attribute under half of the gap to unresolved V genes and leave the rest unexplained. V and J calls plus clone size are reproduced from that table; the DNA served to infer D and trimming. Recorded for this sample are approximately 11,000 clones; 65% to 80% of them occurred a single time. The ten largest account for roughly 4.7% of the sample.

To be eligible, patients had to be adults with ileal or ileocolonic Crohn's disease and an indication for ileocolonic resection. Whole ileal mucosal biopsies were kept frozen at -80 degrees C prior to DNA extraction. Genomic DNA was isolated from frozen whole biopsies using a TRizol-based method, and the DNA was quantified with a NanoDrop 2000 spectrophotometer. The chain joins TRBV7-3 to TRBJ2-2; there is no confident call for the D gene. Sequenced material: ileal tissue. This receptor was obtained from an adult with Crohn's disease. CDR3 protein: CASSSPGPTGELFF. The nucleotides are TGTGCCAGCAGCTCACCCGGTCCGACCGGGGAGCTGTTTTTT.